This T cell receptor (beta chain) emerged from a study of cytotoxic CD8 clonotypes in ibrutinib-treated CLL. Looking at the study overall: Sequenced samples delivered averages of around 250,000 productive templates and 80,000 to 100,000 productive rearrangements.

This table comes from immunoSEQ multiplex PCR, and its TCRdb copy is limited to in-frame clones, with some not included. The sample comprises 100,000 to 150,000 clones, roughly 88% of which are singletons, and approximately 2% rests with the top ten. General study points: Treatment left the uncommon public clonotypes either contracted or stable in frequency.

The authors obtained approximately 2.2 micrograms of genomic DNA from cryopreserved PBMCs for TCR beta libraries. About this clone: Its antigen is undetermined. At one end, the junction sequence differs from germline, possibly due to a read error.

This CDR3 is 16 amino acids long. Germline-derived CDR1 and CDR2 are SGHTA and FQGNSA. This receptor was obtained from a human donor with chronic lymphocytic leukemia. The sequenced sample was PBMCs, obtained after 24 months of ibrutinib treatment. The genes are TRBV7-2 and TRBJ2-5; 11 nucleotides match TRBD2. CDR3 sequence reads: CASSLAGGPRQETQYF. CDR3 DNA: TGTGCCAGCAGCCTAGCGGGGGGACCTAGGCAAGAGACCCAGTACTTC.